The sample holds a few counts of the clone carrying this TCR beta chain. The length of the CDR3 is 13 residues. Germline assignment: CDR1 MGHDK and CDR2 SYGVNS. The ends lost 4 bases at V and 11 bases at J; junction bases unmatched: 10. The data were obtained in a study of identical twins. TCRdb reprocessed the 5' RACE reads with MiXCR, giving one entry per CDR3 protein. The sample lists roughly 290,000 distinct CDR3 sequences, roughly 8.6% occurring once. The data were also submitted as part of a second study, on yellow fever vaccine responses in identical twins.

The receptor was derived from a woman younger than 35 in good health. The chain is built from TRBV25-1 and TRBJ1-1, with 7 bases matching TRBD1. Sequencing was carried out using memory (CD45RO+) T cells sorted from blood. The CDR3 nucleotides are TGTGCCAGCAGTGGAACAGGGGCTGGACGGGCTTTCTTT. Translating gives CASSGTGAGRAFF.